This is a list of T cell receptor beta chains from one sample in a study of cytotoxic CD8 clonotypes in ibrutinib-treated CLL. Some clones are missing from TCRdb's copy, which holds only in-frame ones; the method was immunoSEQ multiplex PCR. The repertoire holds roughly 45,000 clones, with under 80% as singletons. The source was PBMCs, collected after 24 months of ibrutinib treatment. The receptors come from a human donor with chronic lymphocytic leukemia. Each CDR3 is given with its conserved first and last residue. A D gene is named only where the DNA matches it firmly. Clone size is stated in some rows and not others, as once, few, many or a class when expanded.

clone_size d_call j_call v_call cdr3_aa cdr3_nt
- - TRBJ2-7 TRBV2 CASTVIEGLREYF TGTGCCAGCACAGTAATCGAGGGTCTACGGGAGTACTTC
once TRBD2 TRBJ2-3 TRBV2 CASSQWGLAVDTQYF TGTGCCAGCAGCCAATGGGGACTAGCGGTAGATACGCAGTATTTT
- - TRBJ1-5 TRBV19 CASQAGVRQPQHF TGTGCCAGTCAGGCTGGGGTAAGGCAGCCCCAGCATTTT
- - TRBJ2-2 TRBV5-1 CASRSSANTGELFF TGCGCCAGCAGATCGTCGGCGAACACCGGGGAGCTGTTTTTT
once - TRBJ2-5 TRBV5-4 CASSFGGLQETQYF TGTGCCAGCAGCTTCGGCGGGTTACAAGAGACCCAGTACTTC
many - TRBJ2-1 TRBV2 CASSVFTGREQFF TGTGCCAGCAGTGTTTTCACAGGTCGTGAGCAGTTCTTC
many - TRBJ1-1 TRBV25-1 CASSDGFTEAFF TGTGCCAGCAGTGATGGGTTCACTGAAGCTTTCTTT
medium-sized - TRBJ1-2 TRBV7-9 CASSLGALDGYTF TGTGCCAGCAGCTTGGGGGCTCTGGATGGCTACACCTTC
once - TRBJ2-6 TRBV29-1 CSAGQRFSGANVLTF TGCAGCGCCGGACAGAGATTCTCTGGGGCCAACGTCCTGACTTTC
- - TRBJ2-1 TRBV18 CASSPGSGLNEQFF TGTGCCAGCTCACCAGGGAGCGGTTTAAATGAGCAGTTCTTC
- - TRBJ2-1 TRBV6-5 CASSYAGYEQFF TGTGCCAGCAGTTACGCGGGTTATGAGCAGTTCTTC
many - TRBJ1-6 TRBV30 CAWSVRGPLGSPLHF TGTGCCTGGAGTGTAAGAGGCCCCCTCGGCTCGCCCCTCCACTTT
- TRBD2 TRBJ2-5 TRBV5-1 CASSLAGPTLAGGLETQYF TGCGCCAGCAGCTTGGCGGGACCGACCTTAGCGGGGGGCCTGGAGACCCAGTACTTC
- - TRBJ2-3 TRBV5-1 CASSLGQVTDTQYF TGCGCCAGCAGCTTGGGGCAGGTTACAGATACGCAGTATTTT
- - TRBJ1-3 TRBV5-1 CASSLVMVSSGNTIYF TGCGCCAGCAGCTTGGTTATGGTTAGCTCTGGAAACACCATATATTTT
- - TRBJ2-1 TRBV19 CASSILQDGINEQFF TGTGCCAGTAGTATCCTACAGGATGGTATCAATGAGCAGTTCTTC
few - TRBJ2-2 TRBV2 CASRYSENTGELFF TGTGCCAGCCGGTACAGCGAGAACACCGGGGAGCTGTTTTTT
- - TRBJ2-5 TRBV7-6 CASSEMGQIQETQYF TGTGCCAGCAGCGAAATGGGGCAGATCCAAGAGACCCAGTACTTC
- - TRBJ1-2 TRBV10-3 CAISEGPLGYGYTF TGTGCCATCAGTGAGGGGCCACTGGGGTATGGCTACACCTTC
- TRBD1 TRBJ1-2 TRBV14 CASSPQPGQGTYGYTF TGTGCCAGCAGCCCGCAACCGGGACAGGGAACGTATGGCTACACCTTC
few TRBD1 TRBJ1-6 TRBV19 CASSRDRGERSPLHF TGTGCCAGTAGCCGTGACAGGGGCGAACGGTCACCCCTCCACTTT
few - TRBJ2-7 TRBV27 CASSLGSPYEQYF TGTGCCAGCAGTTTAGGCTCGCCCTACGAGCAGTACTTC
once - TRBJ1-2 TRBV2 CASSDRRYGYTF TGTGCCAGCAGTGATCGTAGATATGGCTACACCTTC
- TRBD1 TRBJ1-2 TRBV19 CASSRPRFPGQPYGYTF TGTGCCAGTAGTAGGCCCCGCTTCCCGGGACAGCCCTATGGCTACACCTTC
- - TRBJ2-3 TRBV28 CASSPHPISTPSTDTQYF TGTGCCAGCAGTCCCCATCCCATTTCTACACCTAGCACAGATACGCAGTATTTT
- TRBD1 TRBJ1-4 TRBV4-2 CASSRRTGAGEKLFF TGTGCCAGCAGCCGGCGGACAGGGGCGGGAGAAAAACTGTTTTTT
- - TRBJ1-5 TRBV30 CAWSMRGGEPQHF TGTGCCTGGAGTATGCGGGGCGGCGAGCCCCAGCATTTT
- - TRBJ2-5 TRBV7-3 CASSLGFREETQYF TGTGCCAGCAGCTTAGGTTTCAGGGAAGAGACCCAGTACTTC
- - TRBJ1-5 TRBV27 CASSLSQGSNQPQHF TGTGCCAGCAGTTTAAGTCAGGGGAGCAATCAGCCCCAGCATTTT
- TRBD2 TRBJ2-3 TRBV2 CASSGVGLAGTTDTQYF TGTGCCAGCAGTGGGGTCGGCCTAGCGGGGACCACAGATACGCAGTATTTT
- - TRBJ2-4 TRBV10-3 CAISETLAKNIQYF TGTGCCATCAGTGAAACGCTAGCCAAAAACATTCAGTACTTC
- - TRBJ1-1 TRBV30 CAWSIPDRTNTEAFF TGTGCCTGGAGTATCCCGGACCGAACGAACACTGAAGCTTTCTTT
- TRBD1 TRBJ2-1 TRBV27 CASSILGTGMYNEQFF TGTGCCAGCAGTATACTCGGGACAGGGATGTACAATGAGCAGTTCTTC
- TRBD1 TRBJ1-2 TRBV7-9 CASSLATGNGYTF TGTGCCAGCAGCTTAGCGACAGGGAATGGCTACACCTTC
- TRBD1 TRBJ1-2 TRBV6-4 CASSDPDRGGYTF TGTGCCAGCAGTGACCCGGACAGGGGTGGCTACACCTTC